The clone carrying this TCR beta chain came up once. The V and J ends lost 5 bases and 1 base, in that order; junction bases with no gene match: 12. CDR1 is SGHAT, CDR2 FQNNGV, per germline. The CDR3 has 19 amino acids. The data were obtained in a study of OX40 agonist ivuxolimab in advanced cancers. For the study at large: The eligibility criteria allowed prior anti-PD-1, anti-PD-L1 or anti-CTLA-4 therapy, and 30% to 45% had some.

Using immunoSEQ multiplex PCR, the repertoire was profiled, and TCRdb retains in-frame clones only, with some absent. The table lists 20,000 to 25,000 clones, roughly 88% of them singletons. The sequence was collected from an adult with an advanced solid tumor such as melanoma, head and neck, liver or kidney cancer. The J gene is TRBJ2-1, the V gene TRBV11-2; 12 bases line up with TRBD2. The sample was CD4+ or CD8+ T cells sorted from blood, taken in a trial of the OX40 agonist ivuxolimab. DNA of the CDR3: TGTGCCAGCAGCCCGACGGGACTAGCGGGTCAGGCATCCTACAATGAGCAGTTCTTC. It codes for CASSPTGLAGQASYNEQFF.